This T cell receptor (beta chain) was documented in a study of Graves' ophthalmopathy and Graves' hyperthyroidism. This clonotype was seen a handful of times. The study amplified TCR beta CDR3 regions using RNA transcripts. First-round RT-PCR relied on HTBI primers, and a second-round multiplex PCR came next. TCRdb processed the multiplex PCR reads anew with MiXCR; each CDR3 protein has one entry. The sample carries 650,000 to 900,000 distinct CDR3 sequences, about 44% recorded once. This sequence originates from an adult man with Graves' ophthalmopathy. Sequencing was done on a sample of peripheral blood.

The CDR3, as DNA: TGTGCCAGCAGCGCGGGACAGGGTGGCTCACCCCTCCACTTT. Protein product: CASSAGQGGSPLHF. J is TRBJ1-6 and V is TRBV10-3; 9 nucleotides line up with TRBD1. From germline, CDR1 is ENHRY and CDR2 SYGVKD. V was pared by 10 bases and J by 10 bases, with 11 bases of the junction left unmatched. The CDR3 length is 14 residues.